This passage covers 20 T cell receptor beta chains from one sample sequenced in a study of graft-versus-host responses after intestinal transplantation. Their specific antigens are unknown. Repertoires were generated with immunoSEQ multiplex PCR, while TCRdb's copy carries only in-frame clones and drops some. The data hold approximately 90,000 clones, with roughly 80% observed a single time. Sequenced here: unstimulated CD4+ T cells sorted from spleen or lymph node cells, sampled before intestinal transplant. The receptors come from a human donor who received an intestinal transplant.

The chain is built from TRBV2 and TRBJ2-5; 10 positions agree with TRBD1. Trimming took 7 bases from V and 7 from J; bases not matched to a gene: 9. The CDR3 length is 14 residues. Germline loops: CDR1 SNHLY, CDR2 FYNNEI. The CDR3 DNA sequence: TGTGCCAGCACTAAGGACAGGGGGACGGGGACCCAGTACTTC. Protein: CASTKDRGTGTQYF. Drawing the rest from reference TRBV2 and TRBJ2-5, the complete variable domain is EPEVTQTPSHQVTQMGQEVILRCVPISNHLYFYWYRQILGQKVEFLVSFYNNEISEKSEIFDDQFSVERPDGSNFTLKIRSTKLEDSAMYFCASTKDRGTGTQYFGPGTRLLVL.

This chain connects TRBV29-1 to TRBJ2-3, with 7 bases that match TRBD1. V lost 6 bases to trimming and J lost 2 bases; unmatched junction nucleotides: 20. Looked up from germline, CDR1 is SQVTM and CDR2 is ANQGSEA. CDR3 size: 18 residues. The CDR3 DNA sequence: TGCAGCGTGGCGAAGGGGGCCCCTAGCAATACAGCCACAGATACGCAGTATTTT. Translated, it gives CSVAKGAPSNTATDTQYF.

The rearrangement joins TRBV15 to TRBJ2-1; no clear D gene. The length of the CDR3 is 13 residues. With 0 bases removed from V and 10 bases from J, the gap between germline ends came to 10 bases. CDR1 and CDR2 from the germline V gene are LNHNV and YYDKDF (reference sequence). The CDR3 nucleotides read TGTGCCACCAGCAGAGATGAGTGGGCGGAGCAGTTCTTC. Translating gives CATSRDEWAEQFF. The full variable domain, rest sourced from reference TRBV15 and TRBJ2-1, is DAMVIQNPRYQVTQFGKPVTLSCSQTLNHNVMYWYQQKSSQAPKLLFHYYDKDFNNEADTPDNFQSRRPNTSFCFLDIRSPGLGDTAMYLCATSRDEWAEQFFGPGTRLTVL.

The J gene is TRBJ2-5, the V gene TRBV28, with D maybe TRBD1 (6 bases). CDR1 is MDHEN, CDR2 SYDVKM, per germline. Trimming stripped 3 bases from V and 2 bases from J, with 22 bases between. This CDR3 contains 18 residues. The CDR3 is CASSFNWGLGATQETQYF. CDR3 nucleotides: TGTGCCAGCAGTTTTAATTGGGGGCTGGGGGCGACGCAAGAGACCCAGTACTTC.

This clone was observed a handful of times. The rearrangement joins TRBV4-1 to TRBJ1-1, with a possible D match to TRBD1 (6 bases). V was trimmed by 1 base and J by 0 bases, leaving 15 bases between them. CDR1 is MGHRA, CDR2 YSYEKL, per germline. This CDR3 has 17 residues. CDR3 sequence: CASSQARVGDMNTEAFF. The DNA of the CDR3 is TGCGCCAGCAGCCAAGCCAGGGTGGGGGACATGAACACTGAAGCTTTCTTT.

V gene TRBV6-5 combines with J gene TRBJ1-1; D is undetermined. The CDR3 consists of 15 residues. The germline V gene has CDR1 MNHEY and CDR2 SVGAGI. V dropped 0 bases and J dropped 6 bases, with 14 bases sitting between them. The CDR3 sequence: CASSYSPTVLSEAFF. The CDR3 DNA is TGTGCCAGCAGTTACTCCCCGACTGTTCTTTCTGAAGCTTTCTTT.

This chain joins TRBV10-3 and TRBJ2-3, with D maybe TRBD2 (5 bases). The CDR3 contains 17 residues. The V end lost 0 bases, the J end lost 0 bases, and 13 bases lay between the germline ends. The V gene's germline CDR1 is ENHRY and CDR2 SYGVKD. The CDR3 nucleotides read TGTGCCATCAGTGAGTCGATGCCCGGGGATAGCACAGATACGCAGTATTTT. Its translation is CAISESMPGDSTDTQYF.

The chain uses TRBV5-3 and TRBJ2-1; 7 bases agree with TRBD2. TRBV5-3 is classed as an ORF, of uncertain function. The CDR3 consists of 17 residues. The ends lost 0 bases at V and 6 bases at J; junction bases unmatched: 12. The CDR3 loop reads CARSLVAGPPWANEQFF. The DNA of the CDR3 is TGTGCCAGAAGCTTGGTAGCGGGCCCCCCCTGGGCCAATGAGCAGTTCTTC.

J is TRBJ2-7 and V is TRBV7-8; TRBD2 aligns across 9 bases. Per germline, CDR1 SGHVS and CDR2 FQNEAQ. V lost 6 bases to trimming and J lost 2 bases; unmatched junction nucleotides: 14. The CDR3 contains 17 residues. CDR3 sequence (DNA): TGTGCCAGCAGACCGCGGGGGGGCCGGGGGGCCGCCTACGAGCAGTACTTC. It specifies CASRPRGGRGAAYEQYF.

This sequence joins TRBV27 and TRBJ1-5, with a weak D call TRBD1 (6 bases). Trimming cost V 6 bases and J 2 bases, with 8 bases left between them. This CDR3 is 13 amino acids long. CDR1 is MNHEY, CDR2 SMNVEV, per germline (reference sequence). The DNA of the CDR3 is TGTGCCAGCAGGGGGGCGGGCAATCAGCCCCAGCATTTT. Its protein is CASRGAGNQPQHF.

The chain joins TRBV28 to TRBJ1-5; 9 bases agree with TRBD1. In germline, CDR1 is MDHEN, CDR2 SYDVKM. The CDR3 loop spans 14 amino acids. V was pared by 4 bases and J by 7 bases, with 5 bases of the junction left unmatched. CDR3 sequence (DNA): TGTGCCAGCAGTTGGACAGGGGCCGCCCAGCCCCAGCATTTT. Residues: CASSWTGAAQPQHF.

The chain links TRBV14 to TRBJ1-2, with 10 bases identical to TRBD1. The CDR3 extends over 18 amino acids. Germline V gene data show CDR1 as SGHDN and CDR2 as FVKESK. Losses at the gene ends were 2 bases for V and 8 bases for J; bases not matched to a gene: 17. The CDR3 region has the DNA TGTGCCAGCAGCCAAACGCCGGACAGGGGGATGACCTTACGCGGCTACACCTTC. Amino acids: CASSQTPDRGMTLRGYTF.

The DNA of the CDR3 is TGTGCCAGCAGCTTAACCCTGACGGGGGGGCGGGAGACCCAGTACTTC. Encoded protein: CASSLTLTGGRETQYF. V gene TRBV7-8 combines with J gene TRBJ2-5, with TRBD2 matching 8 bases. With V trimmed by 2 bases and J by 5 bases, 10 bases remained unmatched. The CDR3 is made up of 16 amino acids. Germline CDR1 and CDR2: SGHVS and FQNEAQ.

This rearrangement joins TRBV7-9 to TRBJ2-3; 9 nucleotides align to TRBD1. Trimming took 5 bases from V and 6 from J; bases not matched to a gene: 15. This CDR3 is 17 amino acids long. CDR1 is SEHNR, CDR2 FQNEAQ, per germline (reference sequence). The CDR3 here is CASSPFTGTGLRDTQYF. The CDR3 nucleotides read TGTGCCAGCAGCCCCTTTACGGGGACAGGGCTAAGGGATACGCAGTATTTT.

The rearrangement links TRBV28 to TRBJ2-5, with TRBD1 as a possible D gene (6 bases). V lost 5 bases, J lost 3 bases, and 10 bases lay in between. The CDR3 totals 13 residues. Per the germline V gene, CDR1 is MDHEN and CDR2 is SYDVKM. The CDR3 is CASSLTGKETQYF. The DNA of the CDR3 is TGTGCCAGCAGTCTAACAGGGAAAGAGACCCAGTACTTC.

The rearrangement links TRBV10-3 to TRBJ2-2; D might be TRBD2 (5 bases). CDR1 ENHRY and CDR2 SYGVKD come from the germline V gene. The CDR3 runs to 15 residues. Trimming stripped 0 bases from V and 7 bases from J, with 12 bases between. The CDR3 reads CAISESPSFGGELFF. As DNA, the CDR3 is TGTGCCATCAGTGAGTCCCCTAGCTTCGGCGGGGAGCTGTTTTTT.

The rearrangement uses TRBV7-3 and TRBJ2-3; tentative D call: TRBD2 (5 bases). The CDR3 runs 15 residues. The germline V gene encodes CDR1 SGHTA and CDR2 FQGTGA. The ends were cut back, 5 bases at V and 0 bases at J, with 12 bases in the middle. The CDR3 DNA reads TGTGCCAGCAGCCCACGGACGGGGAGCACAGATACGCAGTATTTT. Its protein is CASSPRTGSTDTQYF. Full variable domain (rest looked up from reference TRBV7-3 and TRBJ2-3): GAGVSQTPSNKVTEKGKYVELRCDPISGHTALYWYRQSLGQGPEFLIYFQGTGAADDSGLPNDRFFAVRPEGSVSTLKIQRTERGDSAVYLCASSPRTGSTDTQYFGPGTRLTVL.

V and J are TRBV6-5 and TRBJ2-2; 8 positions match TRBD2. Germline V gene sequence: CDR1 MNHEY, CDR2 SVGAGI. The CDR3 has 15 residues. The V gene end was trimmed by 2 bases and the J gene end by 5 bases; junction bases not matched to a gene: 4. CDR3 in DNA: TGTGCCAGCAGTTACACGGGAGGGGGGACCGGGGAGCTGTTTTTT. This gives the protein CASSYTGGGTGELFF.

The chain recombines TRBV7-6 with TRBJ1-3; D gene ambiguous. The V gene's germline CDR1 is SGHVS and CDR2 FNYEAQ. V was trimmed by 5 bases and J by 2 bases, leaving 10 bases between them. This CDR3 is built from 14 residues. The CDR3: CASSRGWAGNTIYF. The CDR3 nucleotides are TGTGCCAGCAGCCGAGGATGGGCTGGAAACACCATATATTTT.

This clone occurred once. The V call is TRBV27, the J call TRBJ1-5; D is unresolved. The CDR3 is 13 amino acids. CDR1 and CDR2 (germline): MNHEY, SMNVEV (reference sequence). The germline V and J ends were trimmed by 2 bases and 3 bases, with 5 bases remaining between them. DNA of the CDR3: TGTGCCAGCAGTTTAGTGTACAATCAGCCCCAGCATTTT. Its protein product is CASSLVYNQPQHF.